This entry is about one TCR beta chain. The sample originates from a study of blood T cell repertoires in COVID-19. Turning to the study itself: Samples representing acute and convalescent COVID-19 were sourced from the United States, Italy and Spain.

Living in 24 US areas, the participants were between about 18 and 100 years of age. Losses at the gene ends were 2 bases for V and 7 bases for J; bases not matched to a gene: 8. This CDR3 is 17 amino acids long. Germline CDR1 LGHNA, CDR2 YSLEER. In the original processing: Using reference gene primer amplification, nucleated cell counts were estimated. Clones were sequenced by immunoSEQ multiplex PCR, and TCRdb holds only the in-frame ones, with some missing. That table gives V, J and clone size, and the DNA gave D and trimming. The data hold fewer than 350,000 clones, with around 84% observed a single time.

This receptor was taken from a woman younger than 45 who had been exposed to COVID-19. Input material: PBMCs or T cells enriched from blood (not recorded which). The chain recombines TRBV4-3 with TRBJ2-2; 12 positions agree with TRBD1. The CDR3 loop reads CASSQFPGQGASGELFF. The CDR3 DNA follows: TGCGCCAGCAGCCAATTTCCGGGACAGGGGGCGAGCGGGGAGCTGTTTTTT.